This T cell receptor (beta chain) was identified during a study of radiotherapy plus CTLA-4 blockade in lung cancer. Points from the study as a whole: Interferon-beta and early blood T cell clone dynamics reportedly predicted response best. Clones of tumor-derived TCRs expanded in blood after radiotherapy plus ipilimumab.

As to this clone: Its antigen is unknown.

Produced via immunoSEQ multiplex PCR; TCRdb's table is partial and in-frame only. The table records 3,000 to 4,000 clones, 84% of them present only once. The CDR3 sequence is 15 residues long. V trimming: 3 bases; J trimming: 1 base; junction bases outside the gene matches: 2. Germline values: CDR1 SGHDN, CDR2 FVKESK. This TCR derives from a human donor with non-small cell lung cancer that progressed on radiotherapy plus ipilimumab. Sequencing used tumor tissue, obtained from a patient treated with radiotherapy plus ipilimumab. The chain employs TRBV14 and TRBJ2-7, with 11 bases aligning to TRBD1. The DNA of the CDR3 is TGTGCCAGCAGCCACGGGACAGGGGGTTCCTACGAGCAGTACTTC. It codes for CASSHGTGGSYEQYF.